Listed below are T cell receptor beta chains from one sample, sequenced in a study of shared clonotypes between healthy human individuals. The table came from immunoSEQ multiplex PCR; TCRdb's copy has only in-frame clones and leaves some out. The sample has about 2,500,000 clones; just over 90% are singletons. Sample: naive CD4+ T cells sorted from blood. These receptors came from a man aged 18 to 29 in good health. CDR3s include the opening cysteine and the closing phenylalanine or tryptophan. Each record gives: J gene, V gene, CDR3 length, clone size, D gene, CDR3 protein, CDR3 DNA. The D gene is left open where the match is weak. Clone size appears in some rows only: once, few, many, or a class for an expanded clone.

>TRBJ2-1|TRBV2|15|-|TRBD2
CASSSLAGDRNEQFF
TGTGCCAGCAGCTCTCTAGCGGGGGACCGCAATGAGCAGTTCTTC
>TRBJ2-7|TRBV19|15|-|TRBD1
CASSPGTGFVYEQYF
TGTGCCAGTAGCCCCGGGACAGGGTTCGTCTACGAGCAGTACTTC
>TRBJ2-7|TRBV11-2|15|-|TRBD2
CASSPGLGRAYEQYF
TGTGCCAGCAGCCCCGGACTAGGCCGGGCCTACGAGCAGTACTTC
>TRBJ1-1|TRBV14|13|-|-
CASSQRQTAEAFF
TGTGCCAGCAGCCAGCGACAGACCGCTGAAGCTTTCTTT
>TRBJ1-1|TRBV7-8|16|-|TRBD1
CASSPGTGSAGTEAFF
TGTGCCAGCAGCCCCGGGACAGGGTCGGCGGGCACTGAAGCTTTCTTT
>TRBJ2-2|TRBV30|11|-|-
CAWTKRRELFF
TGTGCCTGGACGAAGAGGAGGGAGCTGTTTTTT
>TRBJ1-2|TRBV5-1|14|once|-
CASSPEGSGYGYTF
TGCGCCAGCAGCCCGGAAGGGAGCGGCTATGGCTACACCTTC
>TRBJ2-7|TRBV28|13|-|TRBD1
CASRRKTGSEQYF
TGTGCCAGCAGGCGTAAGACAGGGTCCGAGCAGTACTTC
>TRBJ1-2|TRBV30|12|-|TRBD1
CAWSQGDYGYTF
TGTGCCTGGAGCCAGGGGGACTATGGCTACACCTTC
>TRBJ2-1|TRBV7-2|15|-|TRBD2
CASSSGLAGVGVQFF
TGTGCCAGCAGCTCGGGACTAGCGGGAGTTGGGGTGCAGTTCTTC
>TRBJ1-2|TRBV5-5|14|-|-
CASSLRDHLGGYTF
TGTGCCAGCAGCCTCCGGGACCACTTAGGAGGCTACACCTTC
>TRBJ1-4|TRBV5-5|15|-|-
CASRPPGSAGKKLFF
TGTGCCAGCAGGCCCCCGGGGAGCGCTGGAAAAAAACTGTTTTTT
>TRBJ1-2|TRBV28|15|-|TRBD1
CASSWGLGQGNGYTF
TGTGCCAGCAGTTGGGGACTGGGACAGGGGAACGGCTACACCTTC
>TRBJ1-1|TRBV11-2|13|-|-
CASSPQGPTEAFF
TGTGCCAGCAGCCCCCAGGGGCCCACTGAAGCTTTCTTT
>TRBJ2-2|TRBV20-1|11|-|-
CSAALVGELFF
TGCAGTGCTGCGCTGGTCGGGGAGCTGTTTTTT
>TRBJ2-7|TRBV6-5|13|-|-
CASSRLGSYEQYF
TGTGCCAGCAGTCGACTGGGGTCCTACGAGCAGTACTTC
>TRBJ2-7|TRBV5-8|13|-|-
CASSPTLAYEQYF
TGTGCCAGCAGCCCGACGCTGGCCTACGAGCAGTACTTC
>TRBJ2-6|TRBV5-1|16|-|-
CASSLTPSSGANVLTF
TGCGCCAGCAGCTTGACGCCTAGCTCTGGGGCCAACGTCCTGACTTTC
>TRBJ1-5|TRBV19|12|-|-
CASNDPRRPQHF
TGTGCCAGTAACGATCCCCGACGGCCCCAGCATTTT
>TRBJ1-1|TRBV6-5|12|once|-
CASSYPGTKAFF
TGTGCCAGCAGTTACCCCGGGACCAAAGCTTTCTTT
>TRBJ2-1|TRBV29-1|14|-|TRBD2
CSGAGGLAGFEQFF
TGCAGCGGCGCCGGTGGACTAGCGGGGTTTGAGCAGTTCTTC
>TRBJ2-7|TRBV5-1|16|-|TRBD2
CASSRLGSGSSYEQYF
TGCGCCAGCAGCCGCTTGGGTAGCGGGAGTTCGTACGAGCAGTACTTC
>TRBJ2-6|TRBV9|15|-|-
CASTPKTSGANVLTF
TGTGCCAGCACCCCCAAAACCTCTGGGGCCAACGTCCTGACTTTC
>TRBJ2-2|TRBV5-4|15|-|-
CASSSQGGNTGELFF
TGTGCCAGCAGCTCTCAGGGAGGTAACACCGGGGAGCTGTTTTTT
>TRBJ2-3|TRBV9|15|once|-
CASSVDAGRTDTQYF
TGTGCCAGCAGCGTAGATGCAGGGAGGACAGATACGCAGTATTTT
>TRBJ2-5|TRBV12-5|13|once|TRBD1
CASGLTGEETQYF
TGTGCTAGTGGTTTGACAGGGGAAGAGACCCAGTACTTC
>TRBJ1-1|TRBV6-5|14|-|-
CASSYTGPNTEAFF
TGTGCCAGCAGTTACACGGGCCCTAACACTGAAGCTTTCTTT